The 18 T cell receptor beta chains below all came from one sample that was sequenced in a study of T cell responses to AZD1222 COVID-19 vaccine. Assay used: immunoSEQ multiplex PCR; TCRdb lists only in-frame clones, some missing. The profile shows about 130,000 clones, 86% of them singletons. The sample was peripheral blood, taken on day 0 of AZD1222 vaccination. All receptors come from an adult in good health.

This clone was seen a few times. This rearrangement joins TRBV11-3 to TRBJ2-7, with 12 positions matching TRBD2. The CDR3 is 15 residues long. Trimming took 5 bases from V and 5 from J; bases not matched to a gene: 7. The V gene's germline CDR1 is SGHNT and CDR2 YENEEA. This CDR3 reads CASSPRTSGVNEQYF. The CDR3 DNA reads TGTGCCAGCAGCCCCCGGACTAGCGGGGTGAACGAGCAGTACTTC.

V usage is TRBV7-9 and J usage is TRBJ1-3, with a possible D match to TRBD1 (5 bases). The germline V and J ends were trimmed by 7 bases and 4 bases, with 17 bases remaining between them. Germline values: CDR1 SEHNR, CDR2 FQNEAQ (reference sequence). The CDR3 consists of 15 residues. CDR3 coding DNA: TGTGCCAGCACCCTAGACGGGGGAGGAGGAAACACCATATATTTT. As protein: CASTLDGGGGNTIYF.

This sequence joins TRBV19 and TRBJ1-5, with D perhaps matching TRBD1 (6 bases). The CDR3 loop spans 14 amino acids. V was pared by 6 bases and J by 4 bases, with 13 bases between. Germline V gene lookup returns CDR1 LNHDA and CDR2 SQIVND (reference sequence). The CDR3 region is CASRGGPLNQPQHF. The CDR3 DNA follows: TGTGCCAGTAGAGGGGGTCCCTTGAATCAGCCCCAGCATTTT.

The rearrangement links TRBV5-1 to TRBJ2-7, with D possibly being TRBD2 (6 bases). V lost 5 bases and J lost 0, with 15 bases in between. The CDR3 runs 15 residues. Germline V gene sequence: CDR1 SGHRS, CDR2 YFSETQ. The CDR3 bases are TGCGCCAGCAGTCCTGCGGGGAGTTTCTCCTACGAGCAGTACTTC. Its translation is CASSPAGSFSYEQYF.

V usage is TRBV7-2 and J usage is TRBJ2-7; D not resolved. The CDR3 is 9 amino acids. CDR1 is SGHTA, CDR2 FQGNSA, per germline. Trimming left V 8 bases short and J 4 bases short, with 3 bases between. The DNA for the CDR3 is TGTGCCAGCGGGTACGAGCAGTACTTC. It specifies CASGYEQYF.

The chain joins TRBV5-4 to TRBJ2-1, with 7 positions matching TRBD2. The CDR3 sequence is 15 residues long. V gave up 4 bases and J gave up 7 bases; unmatched junction bases: 11. Per the germline V gene, CDR1 is SGHNT and CDR2 is YYREEE (reference sequence). The CDR3: CASSRGLDEENEQFF. Here the CDR3 DNA reads TGTGCCAGCAGCCGTGGACTAGACGAAGAGAATGAGCAGTTCTTC.

This chain joins TRBV30 and TRBJ1-2; the D is unclear. The length of the CDR3 is 13 residues. Germline CDR1 reads GTSNPN; CDR2 reads SVGIG (reference sequence). Between the trimmed V and J ends, which lost 2 bases and 4 bases, there was a span of 11 bases. The chain's CDR3 is CAWSQTATYGYTF. The CDR3 nucleotides read TGTGCCTGGAGTCAAACAGCTACCTATGGCTACACCTTC.

This sequence joins TRBV27 and TRBJ2-7; D is perhaps TRBD2 (5 bases). There are 16 residues in the CDR3. V lost 3 bases and J lost 6, with 21 bases in between. Looked up from germline, CDR1 is MNHEY and CDR2 is SMNVEV (reference sequence). The CDR3 sequence: CASSLPRVFWRSEQYF. The CDR3 DNA sequence: TGTGCCAGCAGTTTGCCTCGTGTTTTCTGGAGGTCCGAGCAGTACTTC.

The chain joins TRBV6-5 to TRBJ2-1; D tentatively fits TRBD1 or TRBD2 (5 bases each). The germline V gene has CDR1 MNHEY and CDR2 SVGAGI. CDR3 length equals 13 residues. Trimming took off 8 bases at V and 2 bases at J, with 10 bases between the two ends. The CDR3 reads CASGGSAYNEQFF. As DNA, the CDR3 is TGTGCCAGCGGGGGTTCAGCCTACAATGAGCAGTTCTTC.

This clone was counted once. The chain recombines TRBV9 with TRBJ1-4, with D perhaps matching TRBD1 (5 bases). V shed 2 bases and J shed 8 bases, with 16 bases lying between them. The CDR3 loop spans 15 amino acids. CDR1 and CDR2 from the germline V gene are SGDLS and YYNGEE. The DNA for the CDR3 is TGTGCCAGCAGCGTGGGTCAGGGAATAGGCGAAAAACTGTTTTTT. Encoded protein: CASSVGQGIGEKLFF.

V gene TRBV6-6 combines with J gene TRBJ2-7; 7 positions agree with TRBD1. V was clipped by 6 bases and J by 4 bases; unmatched bases: 12. Germline V gene lookup returns CDR1 MNHNY and CDR2 SVGAGI (reference sequence). The CDR3 extends over 15 amino acids. CDR3 nucleotides: TGTGCCAGCAGCACCCGACAGGGTGTCGCTTACGAGCAGTACTTC. Its protein is CASSTRQGVAYEQYF.

CDR3 in amino acids: CASSPGQGQQYF. CDR3 nucleotide sequence: TGTGCCAGCAGCCCTGGACAGGGGCAGCAGTACTTC. The chain combines TRBV7-3 with TRBJ2-7, with 9 bases aligning to TRBD1. CDR1 is SGHTA, CDR2 FQGTGA, per germline. V shed 5 bases, J shed 8 bases, and the junction held 4 bases outside the gene matches. The length of the CDR3 is 12 residues.

The chain recombines TRBV6-1 with TRBJ1-2; tentative D call: TRBD1 (5 bases). The germline V gene has CDR1 MNHNS and CDR2 SASEGT. The CDR3 sequence is 17 residues long. Trimming removed 3 bases from V and 0 bases from J, with 17 bases in between. The CDR3 here is CASSEGDWEVTNYGYTF. Here the CDR3 DNA reads TGTGCCAGCAGTGAGGGGGACTGGGAGGTTACTAACTATGGCTACACCTTC.

The chain has TRBV20-1 and TRBJ1-5; a possible D gene is TRBD1 (5 bases). CDR1 and CDR2 (germline): DFQATT, SNEGSKA (reference sequence). The CDR3 is 15 residues long. V was pared by 3 bases and J by 6 bases, with 18 bases between. CDR3 sequence reads: CSASVGTRGGQPQHF. The CDR3 region has the DNA TGCAGTGCTAGTGTCGGGACCCGGGGAGGTCAGCCCCAGCATTTT.

This clone was detected ten times or more. V gene TRBV7-9 combines with J gene TRBJ1-1; D gene uncertain. Germline CDR1 reads SEHNR; CDR2 reads FQNEAQ (reference sequence). Between the trimmed V and J ends, which lost 2 bases and 7 bases, there was a span of 5 bases. The CDR3 extends over 11 amino acids. The CDR3 loop reads CASSLYSEAFF. In DNA form, the CDR3 reads TGTGCCAGCAGCTTATACAGTGAAGCTTTCTTT.

The chain uses TRBV5-4 and TRBJ2-6; D ambiguous. The CDR3 is made up of 17 amino acids. The ends were cut back, 4 bases at V and 2 bases at J, with 16 bases in the middle. Germline CDR1 and CDR2: SGHNT and YYREEE (reference sequence). CDR3 residues: CASSPRATLTGANVLTF. The DNA of the CDR3 is TGTGCCAGCAGCCCCCGCGCGACGCTAACTGGGGCCAACGTCCTGACTTTC.

The chain links TRBV6-5 to TRBJ2-7; 7 bases are a match to TRBD2. With 4 bases clipped from V and 9 bases from J, the junction kept 12 bases outside the gene matches. The CDR3 sequence is 14 residues long. Germline CDR1 MNHEY, CDR2 SVGAGI. CDR3 nucleotides: TGTGCCAGCAGTTCTGGGGGGACTACTACGAGGCAGTACTTC. It yields the protein CASSSGGTTTRQYF.

The chain couples TRBV30 to TRBJ1-4; D is possibly TRBD1 (6 bases). V lost 4 bases, J lost 8 bases, and 14 bases lay in between. This CDR3 spans 13 amino acids. Germline V lookup: CDR1 GTSNPN, CDR2 SVGIG (reference sequence). CDR3 residues: CAWTEQGREKLFF. The CDR3 bases are TGTGCCTGGACGGAGCAGGGGAGAGAAAAACTGTTTTTT.